This T cell receptor beta chain was found in a study of radiation and T cells in renal cell carcinoma. Findings of the study overall: Without pretreatment biopsies, baseline tumor clonotype presence was undetermined. Top tumor clonotypes rose in blood 2 weeks post-radiation, then contracted.

Some clones are missing from TCRdb's copy, which holds only in-frame ones; the method was immunoSEQ multiplex PCR. The sample includes 20,000 to 25,000 clones, roughly 80% seen only once; the top ten take around 40%. Points on this clone: Its antigen is not identified.

V shed 8 bases, J shed 8 bases, and the junction held 11 bases outside the gene matches. Germline values: CDR1 MNHEY, CDR2 SMNVEV (reference sequence). This CDR3 region has 14 residues. This sample's time point: baseline pretreatment blood. Treatment defined: 15 Gy SBRT to primary tumor, nephrectomy 4 weeks later. This sequence originates from a man in his sixties with renal cell carcinoma. The source material was blood, sampled from a patient whose treatment included radiotherapy and nephrectomy. J is TRBJ2-3 and V is TRBV27, with 9 bases fitting TRBD2. CDR3 loop: CASVGAGGPGTQYF. The CDR3 nucleotides are TGTGCCAGCGTGGGGGCGGGAGGGCCAGGTACGCAGTATTTT.